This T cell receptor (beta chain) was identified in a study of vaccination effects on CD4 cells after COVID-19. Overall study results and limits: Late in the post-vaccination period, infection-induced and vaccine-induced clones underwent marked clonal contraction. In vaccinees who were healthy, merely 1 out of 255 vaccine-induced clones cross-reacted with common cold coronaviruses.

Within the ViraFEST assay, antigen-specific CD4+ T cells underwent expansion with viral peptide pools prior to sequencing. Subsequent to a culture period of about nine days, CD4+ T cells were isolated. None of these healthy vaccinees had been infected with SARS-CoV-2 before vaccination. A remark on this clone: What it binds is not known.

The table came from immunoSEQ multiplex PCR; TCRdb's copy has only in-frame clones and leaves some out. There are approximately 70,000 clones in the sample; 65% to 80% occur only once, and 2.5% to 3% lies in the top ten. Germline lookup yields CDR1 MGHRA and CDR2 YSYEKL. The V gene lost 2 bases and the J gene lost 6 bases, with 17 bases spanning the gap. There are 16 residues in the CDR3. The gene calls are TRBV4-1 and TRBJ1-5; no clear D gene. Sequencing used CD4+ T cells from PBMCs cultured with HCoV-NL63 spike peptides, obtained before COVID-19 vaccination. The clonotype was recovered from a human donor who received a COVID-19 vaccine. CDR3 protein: CASSQPHRGRRQPQHF. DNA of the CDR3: TGCGCCAGCAGCCAACCACACCGCGGGAGGCGTCAGCCCCAGCATTTT.